The next 17 T cell receptor beta chains were all read from a single sample in a study of human T cells and chemical hapten exposure. From the RACE reads, TCRdb called clonotypes with MiXCR, one entry per CDR3 protein. The table shows roughly 250,000 distinct CDR3 sequences, with 7% to 10% occurring only once. As for time point: pre-sensitization, week 0. Treatment indicated: therapeutic diphenylcyclopropenone sensitization with weekly scalp DPC. Source: whole blood, taken in connection with sensitization to the hapten diphenylcyclopropenone (DPC). The receptors were sampled from a middle-aged woman with alopecia areata. Some clones in this sample may be carry-over from other donors' samples.

In its sample, this clonotype was seen a few times. The chain uses TRBV12-3 or TRBV12-4 and TRBJ1-3; D not resolved. V was pared by 5 bases and J by 2 bases, with 13 bases between. The length of the CDR3 is 15 residues. CDR3 sequence reads: CASSVSGSPGNTIYF. CDR3 nucleotides: TGTGCCAGCAGTGTGTCAGGTTCGCCTGGAAACACCATATATTTT.

This clonotype was detected many times. V and J are TRBV5-1 and TRBJ2-5; 11 nucleotides match TRBD2. Trimming removed 1 base from V and 1 base from J; junction bases left unmatched: 3. The germline gives CDR1 SGHRS, CDR2 YFSETQ. The length of the CDR3 is 16 residues. CDR3 sequence: CASSLSLAGGQETQYF. CDR3 DNA sequence: TGCGCCAGCAGCTTGAGTCTAGCGGGAGGCCAAGAGACCCAGTACTTC.

This clonotype was counted a few times. The chain joins TRBV29-1 to TRBJ2-1; 7 bases map to TRBD2. The J segment lost 5 bases and the V segment lost 4 bases, leaving 8 bases of the junction unmatched. Germline CDR1 SQVTM, CDR2 ANQGSEA. The CDR3 spans 14 residues. CDR3 loop: CSVGAGRAHNEQFF. CDR3 nucleotide sequence: TGCAGCGTTGGGGCAGGGAGGGCCCACAATGAGCAGTTCTTC.

The genes are TRBV9 and TRBJ2-5; 9 bases match TRBD1. Per the germline V gene, CDR1 is SGDLS and CDR2 is YYNGEE. The CDR3 runs to 15 residues. V dropped 0 bases and J dropped 5; count of bases not matched to a gene: 5. The CDR3 DNA is TGTGCCAGCAGCGTAGTCACAGGGGGCCCGGAGACCCAGTACTTC. Its protein product is CASSVVTGGPETQYF. The variable domain in full, completed from reference TRBV9 and TRBJ2-5, reads DSGVTQTPKHLITATGQRVTLRCSPRSGDLSVYWYQQSLDQGLQFLIQYYNGEERAKGNILERFSAQQFPDLHSELNLSSLELGDSALYFCASSVVTGGPETQYFGPGTRLLVL.

The chain links TRBV4-1 to TRBJ1-2; 7 positions agree with TRBD1. With V trimmed by 1 base and J by 3 bases, 5 bases remained unmatched. The CDR3 contains 15 residues. Germline CDR1 is MGHRA and CDR2 is YSYEKL. CDR3 nucleotides: TGCGCCAGCAGCCAAGGGACAGGCTGGTACTATGGCTACACCTTC. Translation gives CASSQGTGWYYGYTF.

V is TRBV20-1 and J is TRBJ2-3; no definite D call. The CDR3 runs 13 residues. Germline CDR1 is DFQATT and CDR2 is SNEGSKA (reference sequence). V was pared by 3 bases and J by 3 bases, with 10 bases between. The CDR3 reads CSARATGTDTQYF. CDR3 nucleotide sequence: TGCAGTGCTAGGGCGACCGGGACAGATACGCAGTATTTT.

This clonotype was detected a few times. The chain uses TRBV10-3 and TRBJ2-1; 8 nucleotides agree with TRBD2. The CDR3 consists of 14 residues. CDR1 ENHRY and CDR2 SYGVKD come from the germline V gene. V was clipped by 5 bases and J by 7 bases; unmatched bases: 7. The CDR3 DNA sequence: TGTGCCATCAGTCCAGGACTAGCAGCGAATGAGCAGTTCTTC. The encoded protein is CAISPGLAANEQFF.

This clonotype was seen more than once but under ten times. The chain combines TRBV28 with TRBJ2-7; no firm D call. V lost 7 bases, J lost 4 bases, and 14 bases lay in between. Germline-derived CDR1 and CDR2 are MDHEN and SYDVKM. The CDR3 covers 13 residues. The CDR3 coding sequence is TGTGCCAGCACCCTAAGGGCGGAGTACGAGCAGTACTTC. It is translated as CASTLRAEYEQYF.

This clonotype was found a few times. The V call is TRBV29-1, the J call TRBJ2-3; D is perhaps TRBD1 (6 bases). V gave up 4 bases and J gave up 4 bases, with 21 bases separating them. This CDR3 is 16 amino acids long. Germline-derived CDR1 and CDR2 are SQVTM and ANQGSEA. DNA for the CDR3: TGCAGCGTTGGAAAGAGACAGGCCAGAGTGGCAGATACGCAGTATTTT. It encodes CSVGKRQARVADTQYF.

This clonotype was seen only a few times. The V and J genes are TRBV18 and TRBJ2-1; TRBD1 is a possible D gene (5 bases). Per the germline V gene, CDR1 is KGHSH and CDR2 is LQKENI. The CDR3 contains 14 residues. V shed 1 base and J shed 4 bases, with 8 bases lying between them. The CDR3 reads CASSPQDNYNEQFF. The CDR3 bases are TGTGCCAGCTCACCACAGGACAATTACAATGAGCAGTTCTTC.

This sequence joins TRBV6-5 and TRBJ2-7; TRBD2 matches at 10 bases. This CDR3 has 14 residues. V gave up 5 bases and J gave up 6 bases; unmatched junction bases: 7. CDR1 is MNHEY and CDR2 is SVGAGI in the germline V gene. CDR3 DNA: TGTGCCAGCAGTCGATGGACTAGCGGCGGCGAGCAGTACTTC. Its translation: CASSRWTSGGEQYF.

This clonotype was observed a single time. The chain combines TRBV11-2 with TRBJ1-2; a possible D gene is TRBD1 (5 bases). The V end lost 5 bases, the J end lost 2 bases, and 15 bases lay between the germline ends. CDR3 length: 15 residues. Per germline, CDR1 SGHAT and CDR2 FQNNGV. Here the CDR3 reads CASSPTDDSNYGYTF. As DNA, the CDR3 is TGTGCCAGCAGCCCAACCGACGACAGCAACTATGGCTACACCTTC. The full variable domain, in which reference TRBV11-2 and TRBJ1-2 provide the parts outside the CDR3, is EAGVAQSPRYKIIEKRQSVAFWCNPISGHATLYWYQQILGQGPKLLIQFQNNGVVDDSQLPKDRFSAERLKGVDSTLKIQPAKLEDSAVYLCASSPTDDSNYGYTFGSGTRLTVV.

The chain carries TRBV6-1 and TRBJ2-1; D is unresolved. Germline V gene data show CDR1 as MNHNS and CDR2 as SASEGT. V lost 1 base and J lost 3, with 13 bases in between. The CDR3 covers 16 residues. For the CDR3, the DNA is TGTGCCAGCAGTGAAGTTAAGCGAAATTTCTACAATGAGCAGTTCTTC. Its protein product is CASSEVKRNFYNEQFF.

This clonotype turned up a few times. V and J are TRBV2 and TRBJ1-4; D call uncertain. V dropped 7 bases and J dropped 4 bases, with 10 bases sitting between them. The V gene's germline CDR1 is SNHLY and CDR2 FYNNEI. This CDR3 is 13 amino acids long. As DNA, the CDR3 is TGTGCCAGCATTGGAGCCTTTAATGAAAAACTGTTTTTT. Encoded protein: CASIGAFNEKLFF.

In this sample, this clonotype turned up a few times. This chain links TRBV7-9 with TRBJ2-7, with D maybe TRBD1 (6 bases). The CDR3 is 13 amino acids. The V gene lost 7 bases and the J gene lost 0 bases, with 10 bases spanning the gap. CDR1 and CDR2 (germline): SEHNR, FQNEAQ (reference sequence). The CDR3 sequence: CASTRTVSYEQYF. CDR3 sequence (DNA): TGTGCCAGCACCAGGACAGTCTCCTACGAGCAGTACTTC.

The V and J genes are TRBV4-3 and TRBJ2-3; D gene ambiguous. Germline V gene data show CDR1 as LGHNA and CDR2 as YSLEER. The CDR3 totals 17 residues. V gave up 1 base and J gave up 0 bases, with 14 bases separating them. DNA for the CDR3: TGCGCCAGCAGCCAAGTTTTCGGCAGAATTAGCACAGATACGCAGTATTTT. Translating gives CASSQVFGRISTDTQYF.

CDR3 sequence (DNA): TGTGCCAGCAGACCATTCACCACAGTGGGTAATTCACCCCTCCACTTT. This codes for CASRPFTTVGNSPLHF. This chain joins TRBV7-2 and TRBJ1-6; no firm D call. Per the germline V gene, CDR1 is SGHTA and CDR2 is FQGNSA. V shed 6 bases and J shed 6 bases, with 18 bases lying between them. The CDR3 spans 16 residues.